Presented here are 21 T cell receptor beta chains from one specimen sequenced in a study of shared clonotypes between healthy human individuals. Naive CD8 cells were CD45RO-negative, positively selected for CCR7, excluding terminally differentiated effector memory CD45RA+ cells. Using immunoSEQ multiplex PCR, the repertoire was profiled, and TCRdb retains in-frame clones only, with some absent. The data show under 1 million clones, almost 95% seen once. What was sequenced was naive CD8+ T cells sorted from blood. The receptors were sampled from a young man in good health.

As to this clone: The same CDR3 arises from other DNA sequences in this sample as well. The chain uses TRBV6-1 and TRBJ1-5; no clear D gene. Germline lookup yields CDR1 MNHNS and CDR2 SASEGT. CDR3 length equals 11 residues. Trimming cost V 3 bases and J 7 bases, with 4 bases left between them. Here the CDR3 DNA reads TGTGCCAGCAGTGAGGGCCAGCCCCAGCATTTT. Protein sequence: CASSEGQPQHF.

CDR3 loop: CASLRGGLGTGELFF. The CDR3 DNA follows: TGTGCCAGTCTCCGGGGGGGCCTTGGGACCGGGGAGCTGTTTTTT. This chain links TRBV27 with TRBJ2-2; 8 nucleotides agree with TRBD2. Germline V gene sequence: CDR1 MNHEY, CDR2 SMNVEV (reference sequence). The length of the CDR3 is 15 residues. Trimming removed 9 bases from V and 5 bases from J; junction bases left unmatched: 11.

The chain uses TRBV4-1 and TRBJ2-1; TRBD2 matches 7 bases. This CDR3 is built from 17 residues. Trimming took 0 bases from V and 0 from J; bases not matched to a gene: 5. In germline, CDR1 is MGHRA, CDR2 YSYEKL. The DNA of the CDR3 is TGCGCCAGCAGCCAAGATTTCGGGAGGAGCTCCTACAATGAGCAGTTCTTC. As protein: CASSQDFGRSSYNEQFF.

This chain uses TRBV28 with TRBJ2-1, with 13 bases matching TRBD2. Trimming cost V 5 bases and J 9 bases; bases outside gene matches: 7. The CDR3 sequence is 15 residues long. Germline values: CDR1 MDHEN, CDR2 SYDVKM. The CDR3 bases are TGTGCCAGCAGTCCACGGACTAGCGGGAGCGGTGAGCAGTTCTTC. Translating gives CASSPRTSGSGEQFF.

The table lists this clone with a count of one. The V call is TRBV7-9, the J call TRBJ1-1; TRBD1 matches at 7 bases. V was pared by 6 bases and J by 0 bases, with 7 bases of the junction left unmatched. The length of the CDR3 is 15 residues. From germline, CDR1 is SEHNR and CDR2 FQNEAQ (reference sequence). The CDR3 protein is CASSEEQGVNTEAFF. Written as DNA, the CDR3 is TGTGCCAGCAGTGAGGAGCAGGGGGTGAACACTGAAGCTTTCTTT.

About this clone: At the DNA level, this CDR3 is encoded by other sequences in the same sample as well. V usage is TRBV28 and J usage is TRBJ2-1; D is uncertain. Trimming removed 3 bases from V and 0 bases from J, with 6 bases in between. The CDR3 extends over 14 amino acids. Per germline, CDR1 MDHEN and CDR2 SYDVKM. CDR3 sequence reads: CASSLSSSYNEQFF. The CDR3 DNA sequence: TGTGCCAGCAGTTTGTCCAGCTCCTACAATGAGCAGTTCTTC.

The CDR3 region is CASSPGLEGETQYF. DNA for the CDR3: TGTGCCAGCAGCCCGGGATTAGAAGGGGAGACCCAGTACTTC. The chain employs TRBV7-8 and TRBJ2-5, with D possibly being TRBD2 (5 bases). Germline assignment: CDR1 SGHVS and CDR2 FQNEAQ. Trimming shortened V by 5 bases and J by 5 bases, and 15 bases separated the two germline ends. This CDR3 region has 14 residues.

This sequence joins TRBV7-9 and TRBJ2-3; D unclear. The CDR3 sequence is 13 residues long. Germline CDR1 and CDR2: SEHNR and FQNEAQ (reference sequence). V was clipped by 5 bases and J by 2 bases, with 8 bases between them. CDR3 sequence reads: CASSPPLTDTQYF. CDR3 DNA: TGTGCCAGCAGCCCCCCCCTCACAGATACGCAGTATTTT.

The gene calls are TRBV7-8 and TRBJ2-5; tentatively, D is TRBD1 (6 bases). Deletions cut 5 bases from V and 5 bases from J, with 27 bases between. Germline CDR1 is SGHVS and CDR2 is FQNEAQ. The CDR3 length is 18 residues. This CDR3 is CASSRPLAWSGDGETQYF. The CDR3 DNA reads as TGTGCCAGCAGCCGGCCTTTAGCGTGGTCAGGGGACGGGGAGACCCAGTACTTC.

This chain connects TRBV7-9 to TRBJ2-7; 10 bases are a match to TRBD2. J was trimmed by 5 bases and V by 5 bases; bases with no gene match: 15. This CDR3 spans 17 amino acids. Germline CDR1 and CDR2: SEHNR and FQNEAQ (reference sequence). CDR3: CASSTYLAGVEGNEQYF. In nucleotides, the CDR3 is TGTGCCAGCAGCACATACCTAGCGGGAGTAGAGGGGAACGAGCAGTACTTC.

Details on this clone: Distinct nucleotide sequences in the sample also encode this CDR3. CDR3 amino acids: CASSPPSETQYF. As DNA, the CDR3 is TGTGCCAGCTCACCACCGTCAGAGACCCAGTACTTC. The chain has TRBV18 and TRBJ2-5; D call uncertain. Germline CDR1 is KGHSH and CDR2 is LQKENI. The V and J ends lost 0 bases and 4 bases respectively, with 3 bases between them. This CDR3 is 12 amino acids long.

V and J are TRBV19 and TRBJ1-5; D perhaps matches TRBD1 (6 bases). V lost 7 bases to trimming and J lost 5 bases, with 15 bases between them. The CDR3 consists of 14 residues. Germline values: CDR1 LNHDA, CDR2 SQIVND (reference sequence). The CDR3 reads CASTQQGYHQPQHF. DNA of the CDR3: TGTGCCAGTACCCAACAGGGTTATCATCAGCCCCAGCATTTT.

The V gene is TRBV27, the J gene TRBJ2-6; no definite D call. The ends were cut back, 6 bases at V and 0 bases at J, with 9 bases in the middle. The CDR3 loop spans 15 amino acids. Germline-derived CDR1 and CDR2 are MNHEY and SMNVEV (reference sequence). The CDR3 spells CASRWVGSGANVLTF. The CDR3 coding sequence is TGTGCCAGCAGATGGGTGGGCTCTGGGGCCAACGTCCTGACTTTC.

The chain links TRBV14 to TRBJ2-3; 7 positions match TRBD2. Trimming took 1 base from V and 0 from J; bases not matched to a gene: 1. The CDR3 is 15 amino acids. In germline, CDR1 is SGHDN, CDR2 FVKESK. CDR3 in DNA: TGTGCCAGCAGCCAAGGGGAGGGGAGCACAGATACGCAGTATTTT. It is translated as CASSQGEGSTDTQYF.

The chain is built from TRBV4-1 and TRBJ1-4; perhaps TRBD1 as D (6 bases). This CDR3 comprises 16 residues. Germline V CDR1 and CDR2: MGHRA, YSYEKL. The V gene lost 4 bases and the J gene lost 7 bases, with 19 bases spanning the gap. In DNA form, the CDR3 reads TGCGCCAGCAGCCGCCTAGGCGAGGGGGGTAGTGAAAAACTGTTTTTT. It specifies CASSRLGEGGSEKLFF.

The chain couples TRBV23-1 to TRBJ2-7; TRBD2 matches at 11 bases. TRBV23-1 is treated as an ORF (open reading frame) with a function not yet certain. CDR3 length: 20 residues. J gave up 1 base and V 0 bases, and 14 bases lay outside the gene matches. CDR3 DNA: TGCGCCAGCAGTCAATCTGGGACAGGGACTAGCGGTTGGAGGTCCTACGAGCAGTACTTC. Translated: CASSQSGTGTSGWRSYEQYF.

The V gene is TRBV6-5, the J gene TRBJ2-1; D unclear. Trimming pared 0 bases from V and 0 bases from J, leaving 6 bases between. Germline CDR1 MNHEY, CDR2 SVGAGI. This CDR3 contains 15 residues. The CDR3 bases are TGTGCCAGCAGTTACTCCTCGAGCTCCTACAATGAGCAGTTCTTC. This sequence encodes CASSYSSSSYNEQFF.

The genes are TRBV7-9 and TRBJ1-1, with D tentatively TRBD1 (6 bases). V shed 4 bases and J shed 3 bases, with 9 bases lying between them. Germline CDR1 reads SEHNR; CDR2 reads FQNEAQ (reference sequence). This CDR3 is built from 13 residues. The CDR3 coding sequence is TGTGCCAGCAGCTCTACAGGGTACACTGAAGCTTTCTTT. Translating it yields CASSSTGYTEAFF.

This chain's CDR3 is CASSLLQGWQETQYF. The DNA for the CDR3 is TGTGCCAGCAGCTTATTACAGGGGTGGCAAGAGACCCAGTACTTC. The chain combines TRBV7-9 with TRBJ2-5; TRBD1 matches 7 bases. V gave up 2 bases and J gave up 2 bases; unmatched junction bases: 5. CDR3 size: 15 residues. Germline CDR1 is SEHNR and CDR2 is FQNEAQ (reference sequence). Supplemented by reference TRBV7-9 and TRBJ2-5, the full variable domain reads DTGVSQNPRHKITKRGQNVTFRCDPISEHNRLYWYRQTLGQGPEFLTYFQNEAQLEKSRLLSDRFSAERPKGSFSTLEIQRTEQGDSAMYLCASSLLQGWQETQYFGPGTRLLVL.

This clone was picked up one time. The chain links TRBV11-2 to TRBJ2-3, with D perhaps matching TRBD2 (5 bases). This CDR3 comprises 13 residues. The V gene's germline CDR1 is SGHAT and CDR2 FQNNGV. Trimming removed 2 bases from V and 4 bases from J, with 7 bases in between. The CDR3: CASSLSGPDTQYF. CDR3 coding DNA: TGTGCCAGCAGCTTAAGCGGACCAGATACGCAGTATTTT.

This chain connects TRBV14 to TRBJ2-4; the match to TRBD1 covers 7 bases. V lost 4 bases to trimming and J lost 4 bases; unmatched junction nucleotides: 4. Germline V gives CDR1 SGHDN, CDR2 FVKESK. The CDR3 totals 14 residues. CDR3: CASSRGTEKNIQYF. CDR3 nucleotides: TGTGCCAGCAGCCGAGGGACAGAGAAAAACATTCAGTACTTC.